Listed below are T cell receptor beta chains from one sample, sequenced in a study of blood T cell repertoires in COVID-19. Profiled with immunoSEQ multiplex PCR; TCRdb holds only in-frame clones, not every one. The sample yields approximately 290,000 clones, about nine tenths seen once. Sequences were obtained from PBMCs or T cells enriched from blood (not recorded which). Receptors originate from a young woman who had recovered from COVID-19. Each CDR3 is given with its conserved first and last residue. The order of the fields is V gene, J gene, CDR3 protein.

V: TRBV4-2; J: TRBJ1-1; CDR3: CASSHGGDTEAFF
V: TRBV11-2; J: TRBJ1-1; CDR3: CASSLISEAFF
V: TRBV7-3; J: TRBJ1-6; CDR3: CASSLQGGLEGSLHF
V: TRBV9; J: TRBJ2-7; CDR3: CASSVGSGVAYEQYF
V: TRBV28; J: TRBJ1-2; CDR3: CASSIGQTPGKDGYTF
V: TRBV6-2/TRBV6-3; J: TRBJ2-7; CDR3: CASSYWDRAYEQYF
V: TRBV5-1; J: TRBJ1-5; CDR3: CASSLEREQPQHF
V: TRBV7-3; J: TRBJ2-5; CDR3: CASSQTGAQETQYF
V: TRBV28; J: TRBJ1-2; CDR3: CASSVQGTAGGYTF
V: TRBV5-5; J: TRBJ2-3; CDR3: CASSPGLQSTDTQYF
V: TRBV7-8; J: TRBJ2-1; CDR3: CASSLRVKGGLNNEQFF
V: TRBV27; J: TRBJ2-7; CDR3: CASRSLDRPYEQYF
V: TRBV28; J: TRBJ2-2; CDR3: CASLTGTGAGELFF
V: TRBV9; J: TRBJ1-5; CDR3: CASSGQGSNQPQHF
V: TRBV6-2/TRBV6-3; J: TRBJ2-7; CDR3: CASSYGNRGIAYEQYF
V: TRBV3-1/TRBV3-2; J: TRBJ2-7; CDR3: CASSQERITPYYEQYF
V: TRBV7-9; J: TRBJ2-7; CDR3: CASSLGQVGSYEQYF
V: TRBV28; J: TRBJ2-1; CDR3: CATRQWRASYNEQFF
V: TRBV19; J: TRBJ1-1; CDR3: CASRLATNTEAFF
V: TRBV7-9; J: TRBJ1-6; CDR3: CASSSTGAHNSPLHF
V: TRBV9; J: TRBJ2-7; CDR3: CAHYEQYF
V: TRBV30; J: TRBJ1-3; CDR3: CAWSTGQGGNTIYF
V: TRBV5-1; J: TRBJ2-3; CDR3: CASSLGASEWGTDTQYF
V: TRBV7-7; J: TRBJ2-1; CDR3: CASSSRTSGSDEQFF
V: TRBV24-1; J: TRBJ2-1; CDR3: CATSDPLEREDYNEQFF
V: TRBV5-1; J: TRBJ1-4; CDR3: CASSSSTPNEKLFF
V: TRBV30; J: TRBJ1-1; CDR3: CAWSVQGVTEAFF
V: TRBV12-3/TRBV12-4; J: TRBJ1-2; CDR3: CASIGPNYGYTF
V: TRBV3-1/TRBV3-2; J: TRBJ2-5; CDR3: CASSRGLSQETQYF
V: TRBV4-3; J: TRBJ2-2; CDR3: CASSQDRRGAGELFF
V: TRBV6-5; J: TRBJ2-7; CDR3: CASERAGGLDNEQYF
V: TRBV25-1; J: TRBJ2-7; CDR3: CASSESRDRGYEQYF
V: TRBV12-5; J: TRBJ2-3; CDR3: CASGFGQGGTDTQYF
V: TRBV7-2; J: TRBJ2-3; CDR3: CASSFFHQSSTDTQYF
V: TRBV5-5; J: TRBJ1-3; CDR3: CASRLRDSQNSGNTIYF
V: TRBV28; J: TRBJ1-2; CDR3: CASSLGTGINYGYTF
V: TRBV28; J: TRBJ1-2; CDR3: CAHSWDRTNGYTF
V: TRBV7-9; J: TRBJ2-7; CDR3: CASSKGLGTSGFSYEQYF
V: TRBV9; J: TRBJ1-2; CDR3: CASSVGLPYGYTF
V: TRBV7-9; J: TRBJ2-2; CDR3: CASSRGGPNTGELFF
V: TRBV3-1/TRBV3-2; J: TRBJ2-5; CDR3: CASSPDRLAGVETQYF
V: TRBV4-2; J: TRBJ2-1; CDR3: CASSLTRLADEQFF
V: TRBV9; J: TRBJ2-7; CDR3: CASSVDPLAGTLYEQYF
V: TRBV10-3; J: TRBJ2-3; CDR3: CAIKTRGQGADTQYF
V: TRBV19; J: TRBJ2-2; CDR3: CASTTSSHTGELFF
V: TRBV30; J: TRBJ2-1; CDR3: CAWRTGGRVEQFF
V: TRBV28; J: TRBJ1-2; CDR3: CASSLFSSYGYTF
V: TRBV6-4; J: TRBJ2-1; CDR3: CASSGQGAGAAEQFF
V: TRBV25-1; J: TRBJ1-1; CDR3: CASSGRLAEAFF
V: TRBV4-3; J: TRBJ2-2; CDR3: CASSPGRGSGELFF
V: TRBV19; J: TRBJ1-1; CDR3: CASTQDRGINTEAFF